Below, 30 T cell receptor beta chains from the same sample are listed, as sequenced in a study of shared clonotypes between healthy human individuals. The repertoire was sequenced with immunoSEQ multiplex PCR; TCRdb's copy has only in-frame clones and lacks some. The table has fewer than 1.6 million clones, approximately 98.5% seen once. The material sequenced was naive CD4+ T cells sorted from blood. Regarding subset: CD45RA+ positively selected. Every receptor here comes from a man aged 25 to 40 in good health.

V usage is TRBV5-4 and J usage is TRBJ2-2; the match to TRBD2 covers 9 bases. The V gene end was trimmed by 0 bases and the J gene end by 6 bases; junction bases not matched to a gene: 6. Germline V gene sequence: CDR1 SGHNT, CDR2 YYREEE (reference sequence). The CDR3 has 16 residues. CDR3 sequence: CASSLGAGGPPGELFF. DNA for the CDR3: TGTGCCAGCAGCTTGGGGGCGGGAGGGCCCCCCGGGGAGCTGTTTTTT.

The rearrangement links TRBV4-1 to TRBJ2-1; the D is unclear. The V end lost 2 bases, the J end lost 0 bases, and 8 bases lay between the germline ends. Germline CDR1 and CDR2: MGHRA and YSYEKL. The CDR3 is 15 residues long. The CDR3 sequence: CASSQPESSYNEQFF. The CDR3 bases are TGCGCCAGCAGCCAACCGGAGAGCTCCTACAATGAGCAGTTCTTC.

J is TRBJ2-7 and V is TRBV5-1; D is uncertain. V was clipped by 4 bases and J by 4 bases, with 15 bases between them. CDR1 and CDR2 (germline): SGHRS, YFSETQ. The CDR3 has 14 amino acids. CDR3 nucleotide sequence: TGCGCCAGCAGCCCTGGCGTAAGTAGTTACGAGCAGTACTTC. Its translation is CASSPGVSSYEQYF.

The genes are TRBV7-3 and TRBJ2-7; possible D gene TRBD2, 6 bases. The ends were cut back, 8 bases at V and 7 bases at J, with 24 bases in the middle. CDR1 SGHTA and CDR2 FQGTGA come from the germline V gene. This CDR3 is 15 amino acids long. The DNA of the CDR3 is TGTGCCAGCCGTGGGGGGTTTCCTAACCCACTGGAGCAGTACTTC. Translation: CASRGGFPNPLEQYF.

The chain carries TRBV7-6 and TRBJ1-1; no clear D. The V and J ends lost 2 bases and 4 bases respectively, with 14 bases between them. The CDR3 spans 15 residues. CDR1 and CDR2 from the germline V gene are SGHVS and FNYEAQ. CDR3 region: CASSLYEGAGTEAFF. DNA of the CDR3: TGTGCCAGCAGCTTATACGAGGGCGCGGGCACTGAAGCTTTCTTT. Full variable domain (rest looked up from reference TRBV7-6 and TRBJ1-1): GAGVSQSPRYKVTKRGQDVALRCDPISGHVSLYWYRQALGQGPEFLTYFNYEAQQDKSGLPNDRFSAERPEGSISTLTIQRTEQRDSAMYRCASSLYEGAGTEAFFGQGTRLTVV.

The V call is TRBV7-2, the J call TRBJ2-1; D is undetermined. The CDR3 totals 13 residues. Germline V gives CDR1 SGHTA, CDR2 FQGNSA. Deletions cut 0 bases from V and 15 bases from J, with 15 bases between. In nucleotides, the CDR3 is TGTGCCAGCAGCTTAGCCCGACGGGCTTCGGGGTTCTTC. Its translation is CASSLARRASGFF.

This chain connects TRBV6-5 to TRBJ1-1; TRBD1 might be the D (6 bases). CDR1 is MNHEY and CDR2 is SVGAGI in the germline V gene. CDR3 length: 14 amino acids. V lost 5 bases and J lost 5, with 15 bases in between. CDR3 loop: CASSRMSGATEAFF. For the CDR3, the DNA is TGTGCCAGCAGTCGGATGTCAGGGGCGACTGAAGCTTTCTTT.

The V gene is TRBV6-1, the J gene TRBJ2-2, with D maybe TRBD2 (6 bases). This CDR3 is built from 14 residues. Germline values: CDR1 MNHNS, CDR2 SASEGT. The V end lost 6 bases, the J end lost 5 bases, and 13 bases lay between the germline ends. The CDR3 sequence: CASREREWTGELFF. CDR3 coding DNA: TGTGCCAGCAGGGAACGGGAGTGGACCGGGGAGCTGTTTTTT.

The chain couples TRBV5-4 to TRBJ2-3; D is perhaps TRBD1 or TRBD2 (6 bases each). The CDR3 has 14 residues. Germline CDR1 reads SGHNT; CDR2 reads YYREEE (reference sequence). The V end was cut by 4 bases, the J end by 5 bases, with 14 bases between. The CDR3 loop is CASSPGARLDTQYF. CDR3 bases: TGTGCCAGCAGCCCGGGGGCCCGCTTAGATACGCAGTATTTT.

The rearrangement uses TRBV11-2 and TRBJ2-7, with a possible D match to TRBD1 (6 bases). This CDR3 contains 17 residues. V was pared by 1 base and J by 3 bases, with 19 bases between. Germline assignment: CDR1 SGHAT and CDR2 FQNNGV. This chain's CDR3 is CASSLGGGQFPYYEQYF. The CDR3 DNA reads as TGTGCCAGCAGCTTAGGAGGTGGACAGTTCCCCTACTACGAGCAGTACTTC.

This clone appeared once. The chain carries TRBV7-9 and TRBJ1-3, with 8 bases lining up with TRBD1. The CDR3 contains 14 residues. Germline loops: CDR1 SEHNR, CDR2 FQNEAQ (reference sequence). V trimming: 10 bases; J trimming: 2 bases; junction bases outside the gene matches: 7. The CDR3 DNA reads TGTGCCAAACAAGACAGGGGACCTGGAAACACCATATATTTT. Its translation: CAKQDRGPGNTIYF.

The chain joins TRBV10-1 to TRBJ2-6, with unresolved D. Germline values: CDR1 WNHNN, CDR2 SYGVQD (reference sequence). There are 15 residues in the CDR3. The V gene lost 2 bases and the J gene lost 0 bases, with 5 bases spanning the gap. The CDR3 loop is CASSEGFSGANVLTF. Here the CDR3 DNA reads TGCGCCAGCAGTGAGGGGTTCTCTGGGGCCAACGTCCTGACTTTC.

The chain combines TRBV5-1 with TRBJ2-2, with TRBD2 matching over 16 bases. The germline gives CDR1 SGHRS, CDR2 YFSETQ. Trimming at V came to 4 bases and at J to 4 bases, leaving 4 bases not matched to a gene. This CDR3 region has 17 residues. The CDR3 bases are TGCGCCAGCAGCGTGGGACTAGCGGGAGGGCCCACCGGGGAGCTGTTTTTT. This translates into CASSVGLAGGPTGELFF.

This clone was observed once. The chain employs TRBV18 and TRBJ1-5; D unresolved. V was trimmed by 6 bases and J by 4 bases, leaving 13 bases between them. Germline loops: CDR1 KGHSH, CDR2 LQKENI. This CDR3 has 14 residues. CDR3 bases: TGTGCCAGCTCGGACGCCGGGCCGAATCAGCCCCAGCATTTT. Amino acids: CASSDAGPNQPQHF.

The CDR3 is CASSYSHNEQFF. The CDR3 region has the DNA TGTGCCAGCAGTTACAGCCACAATGAGCAGTTCTTC. This sequence joins TRBV6-5 and TRBJ2-1; the D is unclear. The CDR3 consists of 12 residues. Germline V CDR1 and CDR2: MNHEY, SVGAGI. Trimming pared 2 bases from V and 5 bases from J, leaving 4 bases between.

The chain is built from TRBV5-1 and TRBJ2-3, with 7 bases lining up with TRBD1. This CDR3 is built from 16 residues. The junction had 7 bases not matched to a gene; V was cut back by 1 base and J by 2 bases. Germline V lookup: CDR1 SGHRS, CDR2 YFSETQ. CDR3 protein: CASSLYGTATTDTQYF. As DNA, the CDR3 is TGCGCCAGCAGCTTGTACGGGACAGCAACCACAGATACGCAGTATTTT.

As to this clone: The same CDR3 can be traced to other DNA sequences in this sample. The chain has TRBV18 and TRBJ2-1, with no clear D. The germline V gene has CDR1 KGHSH and CDR2 LQKENI. There are 12 residues in the CDR3. V lost 3 bases to trimming and J lost 5 bases, with 5 bases between them. The CDR3 sequence: CASSPLDNEQFF. The CDR3, as DNA: TGTGCCAGCTCACCTCTCGACAATGAGCAGTTCTTC.

J is TRBJ2-7 and V is TRBV28, with 9 bases aligning to TRBD2. The length of the CDR3 is 13 residues. J gave up 6 bases and V 6 bases, and 6 bases lay outside the gene matches. Per germline, CDR1 MDHEN and CDR2 SYDVKM. CDR3: CASRRSGSPEQYF. The DNA of the CDR3 is TGTGCCAGCAGGCGTAGCGGGAGCCCCGAGCAGTACTTC.

The gene calls are TRBV19 and TRBJ1-5, with no clear D. The CDR3 covers 15 residues. Germline CDR1 is LNHDA and CDR2 is SQIVND (reference sequence). Trimming removed 7 bases at V and 3 bases at J, with 16 bases between. The CDR3 here is CASTRGLAVNQPQHF. The CDR3 coding sequence is TGTGCCAGTACCCGAGGGTTGGCAGTCAATCAGCCCCAGCATTTT. The full variable domain, completed using reference TRBV19 and TRBJ1-5, is DGGITQSPKYLFRKEGQNVTLSCEQNLNHDAMYWYRQDPGQGLRLIYYSQIVNDFQKGDIAEGYSVSREKKESFPLTVTSAQKNPTAFYLCASTRGLAVNQPQHFGDGTRLSIL.

This chain joins TRBV29-1 and TRBJ2-5; 11 bases map to TRBD1. V lost 3 bases, J lost 7 bases, and 4 bases stayed unmatched. Per the germline V gene, CDR1 is SQVTM and CDR2 is ANQGSEA. CDR3 length: 13 amino acids. The CDR3 nucleotides are TGCAGCGTTGAGGACAGGGGGCGGGGGACCCAGTACTTC. Translated: CSVEDRGRGTQYF.

This sequence joins TRBV14 and TRBJ2-3; 7 bases align to TRBD1. J gave up 3 bases and V 2 bases, and 5 bases lay outside the gene matches. This CDR3 region has 15 residues. Germline-derived CDR1 and CDR2 are SGHDN and FVKESK. The CDR3 coding sequence is TGTGCCAGCAGCCAATTGACAGGGAAAACAGATACGCAGTATTTT. It codes for CASSQLTGKTDTQYF.

The rearrangement uses TRBV29-1 and TRBJ1-2; D unresolved. This CDR3 spans 13 amino acids. Germline values: CDR1 SQVTM, CDR2 ANQGSEA. V was cut by 1 base and J by 4 bases, with 10 bases left in between. CDR3 loop: CSVEVGRFYGYTF. The CDR3 coding sequence is TGCAGCGTTGAAGTCGGCCGCTTCTATGGCTACACCTTC.

This sequence joins TRBV5-5 and TRBJ2-2; 7 nucleotides match TRBD1. The CDR3 contains 17 residues. V shed 0 bases and J 6 bases; nucleotides not matched to a gene: 11. Per germline, CDR1 SGHKS and CDR2 YYEKEE (reference sequence). The CDR3 DNA reads TGTGCCAGCAGCTTGGGAGGGACAGTGTCTCTCTCCGGGGAGCTGTTTTTT. Translating it yields CASSLGGTVSLSGELFF.

This chain uses TRBV18 with TRBJ2-2; D perhaps matches TRBD2 (6 bases). CDR3 length: 16 amino acids. Germline V gives CDR1 KGHSH, CDR2 LQKENI. Deletions cut 3 bases from V and 4 bases from J, with 15 bases between. The DNA for the CDR3 is TGTGCCAGCTCACCGGCTGGAGGGACTCCCACCGGGGAGCTGTTTTTT. Translation: CASSPAGGTPTGELFF.

CDR3 sequence reads: CASSFAGGGGLPQHF. The CDR3 DNA is TGTGCCAGCAGTTTTGCAGGGGGGGGTGGTCTTCCCCAGCATTTT. The J gene is TRBJ1-5, the V gene TRBV28; 7 bases fit TRBD1. The CDR3 extends over 15 amino acids. With V trimmed by 3 bases and J by 10 bases, 12 bases remained unmatched. Per the germline V gene, CDR1 is MDHEN and CDR2 is SYDVKM.

To note about this clone: An end of the junction differs from the germline gene, which may be a read error. The J gene is TRBJ2-1, the V gene TRBV15; 7 nucleotides agree with TRBD1. Germline V CDR1 and CDR2: LNHNV, YYDKDF (reference sequence). There are 14 residues in the CDR3. CDR3 in amino acids: CATSRKGQYTEQFF. In nucleotides, the CDR3 is TGTGCCACCAGCAGAAAGGGACAGTACACTGAGCAGTTCTTC.

The gene calls are TRBV6-6 and TRBJ2-2; 10 bases are a match to TRBD2. Germline-derived CDR1 and CDR2 are MNHNY and SVGAGI (reference sequence). V lost 6 bases, J lost 1 base, and 2 bases stayed unmatched. There are 15 residues in the CDR3. The CDR3 is CASRWTSGNTGELFF. CDR3 nucleotides: TGTGCCAGCAGGTGGACTAGCGGGAACACCGGGGAGCTGTTTTTT.

The V and J genes are TRBV5-1 and TRBJ2-7; possible D gene TRBD2, 5 bases. Germline loops: CDR1 SGHRS, CDR2 YFSETQ. Trimming left V 4 bases short and J 2 bases short, with 10 bases between. This CDR3 has 13 amino acids. DNA for the CDR3: TGCGCCAGCAGCCCGGACGGGACCTACGAGCAGTACTTC. This translates into CASSPDGTYEQYF.

The chain has TRBV7-8 and TRBJ2-5; D is perhaps TRBD2 (5 bases). The CDR3 contains 14 residues. Trimming took 8 bases from V and 4 from J, leaving 17 bases between them. Looked up from germline, CDR1 is SGHVS and CDR2 is FQNEAQ. CDR3: CASQPLKGVETQYF. The CDR3 DNA reads TGTGCCAGCCAACCCTTGAAGGGAGTAGAGACCCAGTACTTC. The full variable domain, completed using reference TRBV7-8 and TRBJ2-5, is GAGVSQSPRYKVAKRGQDVALRCDPISGHVSLFWYQQALGQGPEFLTYFQNEAQLDKSGLPSDRFFAERPEGSVSTLKIQRTQQEDSAVYLCASQPLKGVETQYFGPGTRLLVL.

This clone was detected only once. The chain uses TRBV25-1 and TRBJ2-7, with no clear D. CDR3 size: 12 residues. The germline V and J ends were trimmed by 6 bases and 1 base, with 7 bases remaining between them. Germline CDR1 and CDR2: MGHDK and SYGVNS. The CDR3 DNA reads TGTGCCAGCAGCGACGTTTCCTACGAGCAGTACTTC. It codes for CASSDVSYEQYF.